The next 16 T cell receptor beta chains were all read from a single sample in a study of radiotherapy plus CTLA-4 blockade in lung cancer. Data came from immunoSEQ multiplex PCR; TCRdb stores just in-frame clones and leaves some out. This repertoire shows about 120,000 clones, 85% to 90% found once; its top ten account for approximately 7%. The sample consisted of peripheral blood, taken from a patient treated with radiotherapy plus ipilimumab. Receptors were obtained from a human donor with non-small cell lung cancer that progressed on radiotherapy plus ipilimumab.

The chain joins TRBV5-4 to TRBJ2-7; 7 nucleotides align to TRBD2. The CDR3 is 14 residues long. V shed 4 bases and J 5 bases; nucleotides not matched to a gene: 9. In germline, CDR1 is SGHNT, CDR2 YYREEE (reference sequence). The chain's CDR3 is CASSVDMGGNEQYF. The CDR3 bases are TGTGCCAGCAGCGTCGACATGGGGGGGAACGAGCAGTACTTC. The full variable domain, completed using reference TRBV5-4 and TRBJ2-7, is ETGVTQSPTHLIKTRGQQVTLRCSSQSGHNTVSWYQQALGQGPQFIFQYYREEENGRGNFPPRFSGLQFPNYSSELNVNALELDDSALYLCASSVDMGGNEQYFGPGTRLTVT.

This clone appeared a single time. This CDR3 is CSVEAAMNTEAFF. The CDR3 coding sequence is TGCAGCGTTGAGGCAGCTATGAACACTGAAGCTTTCTTT. This rearrangement joins TRBV29-1 to TRBJ1-1; D uncertain. The CDR3 consists of 13 residues. The V and J ends lost 3 bases and 0 bases respectively, with 8 bases between them. Germline values: CDR1 SQVTM, CDR2 ANQGSEA. The full variable domain, with the rest looked up from reference TRBV29-1 and TRBJ1-1, is SAVISQKPSRDICQRGTSLTIQCQVDSQVTMMFWYRQQPGQSLTLIATANQGSEATYESGFVIDKFPISRPNLTFSTLTVSNMSPEDSSIYLCSVEAAMNTEAFFGQGTRLTVV.

The chain employs TRBV5-1 and TRBJ2-1, with 7 bases lining up with TRBD2. V dropped 4 bases and J dropped 1; count of bases not matched to a gene: 5. Per the germline V gene, CDR1 is SGHRS and CDR2 is YFSETQ. The CDR3 is 15 amino acids. The CDR3 reads CASSILAESYNEQFF. In DNA, the CDR3 is TGCGCCAGCAGCATTCTAGCGGAATCCTACAATGAGCAGTTCTTC.

This clone was seen only a few times. The chain uses TRBV5-1 and TRBJ2-1; 8 positions agree with TRBD2. The germline gives CDR1 SGHRS, CDR2 YFSETQ. V lost 7 bases and J lost 6; bases outside the gene matches: 9. The CDR3 has 14 amino acids. This CDR3 is CASGEREFRNEQFF. CDR3 nucleotides: TGCGCCAGCGGAGAGCGGGAGTTTCGCAATGAGCAGTTCTTC.

This clone was counted once. The V gene is TRBV19, the J gene TRBJ1-1; the D gene is possibly TRBD1 (6 bases). The CDR3 runs 14 residues. V lost 0 bases, J lost 5 bases, and 10 bases lay in between. CDR1 and CDR2 from the germline V gene are LNHDA and SQIVND (reference sequence). The CDR3 nucleotides read TGTGCCAGTAGTATAGATCGTCAGGGGACTGAAGCTTTCTTT. This sequence encodes CASSIDRQGTEAFF.

The chain joins TRBV2 to TRBJ2-1; TRBD2 matches 11 bases. The germline V gene has CDR1 SNHLY and CDR2 FYNNEI. The CDR3 contains 16 residues. J lost 6 bases, V lost 6 bases, and 10 bases had no gene match. CDR3 loop: CASRETSGAEFNEQFF. The CDR3 region has the DNA TGTGCCAGCAGGGAGACTAGCGGGGCTGAATTCAATGAGCAGTTCTTC.

This clone has more than one count but fewer than ten. The chain is built from TRBV6-6 and TRBJ2-7; TRBD1 matches 8 bases. V dropped 6 bases and J dropped 3; count of bases not matched to a gene: 7. The CDR3 is 14 amino acids. Germline V gene lookup returns CDR1 MNHNY and CDR2 SVGAGI (reference sequence). Written as DNA, the CDR3 is TGTGCCAGCAGAGGACGGGACAGGAACTACGAGCAGTACTTC. Amino acids: CASRGRDRNYEQYF.

This CDR3 is CASSWGVPGDTQYF. The CDR3 bases are TGTGCCAGCAGCTGGGGGGTGCCAGGAGATACGCAGTATTTT. The V call is TRBV7-9, the J call TRBJ2-3; a possible D gene is TRBD2 (6 bases). Per germline, CDR1 SEHNR and CDR2 FQNEAQ (reference sequence). V lost 4 bases and J lost 5, with 13 bases in between. The CDR3 loop spans 14 amino acids.

This clone was picked up one time. The chain combines TRBV9 with TRBJ2-1; TRBD2 matches at 9 bases. Unmatched junction bases numbered 8, after V lost 0 bases and J lost 4 bases. The CDR3 totals 17 residues. The V gene's germline CDR1 is SGDLS and CDR2 YYNGEE. CDR3 in DNA: TGTGCCAGCAGCGTAGACCCGGCGGGGGGGATATACAATGAGCAGTTCTTC. Its protein product is CASSVDPAGGIYNEQFF.

This chain connects TRBV6-1 to TRBJ2-7, with 7 bases that match TRBD1. Germline trimming cut 4 bases from V and 0 bases from J; bases unmatched to any gene: 3. The length of the CDR3 is 14 residues. Looked up from germline, CDR1 is MNHNS and CDR2 is SASEGT. For the CDR3, the DNA is TGTGCCAGCAGTGGCCGGGACAGCTCCTACGAGCAGTACTTC. Its protein is CASSGRDSSYEQYF.

The V gene is TRBV6-5, the J gene TRBJ2-1; D not resolved. Germline CDR1 and CDR2: MNHEY and SVGAGI. This CDR3 has 15 residues. Deletions cut 6 bases from V and 9 bases from J, with 21 bases between. In DNA form, the CDR3 reads TGTGCCAGCAGACGTAGTGACACGGGTTCCGGTGAGCAGTTCTTC. It translates to CASRRSDTGSGEQFF.

V usage is TRBV4-1 and J usage is TRBJ2-7, with D tentatively TRBD1 or TRBD2 (5 bases each). The V end lost 1 base, the J end lost 0 bases, and 10 bases lay between the germline ends. Germline values: CDR1 MGHRA, CDR2 YSYEKL. The CDR3 covers 15 residues. Here the CDR3 reads CASSQGDARSYEQYF. In nucleotides, the CDR3 is TGCGCCAGCAGCCAAGGGGACGCCCGCTCCTACGAGCAGTACTTC.

Concerning this clone itself: At the DNA level, this CDR3 is encoded by other sequences in the same sample as well. The V gene is TRBV9, the J gene TRBJ1-2, with 8 nucleotides matching TRBD1. J was trimmed by 4 bases and V by 3 bases; bases with no gene match: 5. Germline V gene sequence: CDR1 SGDLS, CDR2 YYNGEE. This CDR3 region has 14 residues. The CDR3 region has the DNA TGTGCCAGCAGCGCTTATACAGGGGGCTATGGCTACACCTTC. Encoded protein: CASSAYTGGYGYTF. The whole variable domain, remainder taken from reference TRBV9 and TRBJ1-2, is DSGVTQTPKHLITATGQRVTLRCSPRSGDLSVYWYQQSLDQGLQFLIQYYNGEERAKGNILERFSAQQFPDLHSELNLSSLELGDSALYFCASSAYTGGYGYTFGSGTRLTVV.

The chain couples TRBV19 to TRBJ2-7, with D maybe TRBD1 (5 bases). Trimming removed 1 base at V and 5 bases at J, with 15 bases between. This CDR3 region has 15 residues. Germline CDR1 and CDR2: LNHDA and SQIVND (reference sequence). The CDR3 nucleotides read TGTGCCAGTAGTATAGTCCGGCAGGGTATGCACGAGCAGTACTTC. This encodes CASSIVRQGMHEQYF.

The chain has TRBV10-1 and TRBJ1-1; weak D call: TRBD1 (5 bases). The germline V gene encodes CDR1 WNHNN and CDR2 SYGVQD (reference sequence). The CDR3 has 14 amino acids. V lost 4 bases, J lost 6 bases, and 15 bases lay in between. The DNA of the CDR3 is TGCGCCAGCAGTGGACGGGACCTTAGCGCTGAAGCTTTCTTT. Translating gives CASSGRDLSAEAFF.

This clone was recorded only once. This chain links TRBV4-1 with TRBJ2-7, with a tentative D call TRBD1 (5 bases). The CDR3 runs to 17 residues. Trimming took off 4 bases at V and 0 bases at J, with 19 bases between the two ends. Germline V gene data show CDR1 as MGHRA and CDR2 as YSYEKL. In DNA form, the CDR3 reads TGCGCCAGCAGCCCCAGCCCCGGAGACAGTGTCTCCTACGAGCAGTACTTC. This codes for CASSPSPGDSVSYEQYF.